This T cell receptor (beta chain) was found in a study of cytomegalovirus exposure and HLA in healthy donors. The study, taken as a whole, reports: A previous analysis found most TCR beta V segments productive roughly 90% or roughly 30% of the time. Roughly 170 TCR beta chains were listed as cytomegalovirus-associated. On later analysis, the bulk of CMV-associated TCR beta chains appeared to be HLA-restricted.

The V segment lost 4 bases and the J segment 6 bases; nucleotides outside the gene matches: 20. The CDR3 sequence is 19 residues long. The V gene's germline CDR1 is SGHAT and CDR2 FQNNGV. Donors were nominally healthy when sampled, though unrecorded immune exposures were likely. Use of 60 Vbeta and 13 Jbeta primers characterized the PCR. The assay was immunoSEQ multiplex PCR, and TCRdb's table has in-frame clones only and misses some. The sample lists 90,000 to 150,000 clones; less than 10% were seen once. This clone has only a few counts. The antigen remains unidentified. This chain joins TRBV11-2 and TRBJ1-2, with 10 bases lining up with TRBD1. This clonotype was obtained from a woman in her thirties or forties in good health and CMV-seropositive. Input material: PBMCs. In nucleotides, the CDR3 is TGTGCCAGCAGCTGGACCCGGGACAGGGGACCCCAGGGACCTAATGGCTACACCTTC. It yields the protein CASSWTRDRGPQGPNGYTF.